This is a list of T cell receptor beta chains from one sample in a study. Using its own MiXCR run on the 5' RACE reads, TCRdb lists one record per CDR3 protein. The sample shows tens of thousands of distinct CDR3 sequences, roughly 17% of them seen only once. What was sequenced was naive CD4+ T cells sorted from blood. The receptors shown here come from a female donor with breast cancer. The CDR3 runs from the conserved cysteine through the conserved F or W. D genes are given only for firm matches. Clone sizes are given selectively: once, few, many, or a class where the clone is expanded.

j_gene,abundance,v_gene,d_gene,CDR3nt,CDR3aa
TRBJ2-5,few,TRBV6-1,NA,TGTGCCAGCAGTGAAGGGGATTGGGAGACCCAGTACTTC,CASSEGDWETQYF
TRBJ1-1,few,TRBV2,NA,TGTGCCAGCAGTCCACTGGAGAACACTGAAGCTTTCTTT,CASSPLENTEAFF
TRBJ1-2,few,TRBV5-1,NA,TGCGCCAGCAGCTTGGACTTCTATGGCTACACCTTC,CASSLDFYGYTF
TRBJ2-3,few,TRBV9,NA,TGTGCCAGCAGCGTGGGCGTGGGCACAGATACGCAGTATTTT,CASSVGVGTDTQYF
TRBJ1-3,NA,TRBV7-6,NA,TGTGCCAGCAGCCCGACGGGTGGAAACACCATATATTTT,CASSPTGGNTIYF
TRBJ1-5,many,TRBV24-1,NA,TGTGCCACCAGTGACCCCAAGGGGACCCAGCATTTT,CATSDPKGTQHF
TRBJ2-1,many,TRBV5-1,NA,TGCGCCAGCAGACTCGACAGGAGCTCCTACAATGAGCAGTTCTTC,CASRLDRSSYNEQFF
TRBJ1-2,NA,TRBV12-3/TRBV12-4,TRBD1,TGTGCCAGCAGTTTCGGGACGACAGGGTTAAATGGCTACACCTTC,CASSFGTTGLNGYTF
TRBJ2-1,NA,TRBV5-4,TRBD2,TGTGCCAGCAGCTCAGGACTAGCGAGATACAATGAGCAGTTCTTC,CASSSGLARYNEQFF
TRBJ2-1,few,TRBV5-5,NA,TGTGCCAGCAGGCGTGAACCGGGACGGACCTACAATGAGCAGTTCTTC,CASRREPGRTYNEQFF